These T cell receptor beta chains were read from a single sample in a study of tumor-infiltrating lymphocytes in localized non-small cell lung cancer. The assay was immunoSEQ multiplex PCR, and TCRdb's table has in-frame clones only and misses some. The sample lists 9,200 or so clones, approximately 82% occurring once. Source material: uninvolved lung tissue not adjacent to the tumor. The receptors come from a human donor with non-small cell lung cancer. Both conserved end residues are trimmed from each CDR3. D genes are given only for firm matches.

TRBJ2-5 | TRBV9 | NA | ASSVDPGQETQY
TRBJ2-7 | TRBV9 | NA | ARKDRRDTAYEQY
TRBJ1-2 | TRBV4-3 | TRBD1 | ASSRGTETTGLYGYT
TRBJ2-1 | TRBV2 | NA | ASKDYEQF
TRBJ2-7 | TRBV6-1 | TRBD2 | ASSEELAGSYEQY
TRBJ1-1 | TRBV6-5 | NA | ASRREGNTEAF
TRBJ2-3 | TRBV29-1 | NA | SAGRPRDTQY
TRBJ1-5 | TRBV2 | NA | ASSGDWDQPQH
TRBJ2-3 | TRBV7-9 | TRBD1 | ASSRGQGDTDTQY
TRBJ2-7 | TRBV7-3 | NA | ASSLDASYEQY